A single T cell receptor beta chain is shown here with its context. What it binds is not known. This sequence may be a read error, since a much larger clone differs from it by one base. This CDR3 is 13 amino acids long. Germline loops: CDR1 MNHEY, CDR2 SVGAGI. Sample-barcoded 5' priming and a J-beta primer mix drove a second PCR of about 6 to 12 cycles. TCRdb passed the 5' RACE reads through MiXCR, listing each CDR3 protein once. The table includes about 1.4 million distinct CDR3 sequences, roughly 64% detected once. This record belongs to a study of blood T cells in healthy people across ages. Findings and limits, study-wide: Estimated diversity that came from one million T cells was considered an underestimate.

Roughly 10 milliliters of peripheral blood were drawn from each donor. The genes are TRBV6-5 and TRBJ2-5; D may be TRBD1 (5 bases). This receptor was identified in a young man in good health. The source material was blood. This chain's CDR3 is CASNYGREETQYF. CDR3 sequence (DNA): TGTGCCAGCAATTACGGCAGGGAAGAGACCCAGTACTTC.